Listed below are T cell receptor beta chains from one sample, sequenced in a study of T cell responses to AZD1222 COVID-19 vaccine. The repertoire was sequenced with immunoSEQ multiplex PCR; TCRdb's copy has only in-frame clones and lacks some. The sample includes fewer than 300,000 clones, 90% to 95% seen only once; the top ten take around 0.5%. Specimen: peripheral blood, collected on day 0 of AZD1222 vaccination. The receptors come from an adult in good health. Each CDR3 is given with its conserved first and last residue. Each record gives: J gene, D gene, clone size, V gene, CDR3 DNA, CDR3 protein. The D gene is left open where the match is weak. Clone size is shown for a subset of rows, as once, few, many or a class of expanded clone.

TRBJ1-3 . . TRBV5-1 TGCGCCAGCAAACGTAACGCTAACTCTGGAAACACCATATATTTT CASKRNANSGNTIYF
TRBJ1-6 TRBD1 once TRBV30 TGTGCCTGGAATGTACAGGGGGTGATGTCACCCCTCCACTTT CAWNVQGVMSPLHF
TRBJ2-1 . . TRBV5-1 TGCGCCAGCAGCCAAGTAACGGCGCACAATGAGCAGTTCTTC CASSQVTAHNEQFF
TRBJ1-2 . . TRBV15 TGTGCCACCAGCAGAGTAGACCGACCAAACTATGGCTACACCTTC CATSRVDRPNYGYTF
TRBJ2-7 TRBD1 . TRBV19 TGTGCCAGTAGTATAGATGGGACAGGGTCATACGAGCAGTACTTC CASSIDGTGSYEQYF
TRBJ1-2 . . TRBV12-5 TGTGCTAGTGGTTTGAGTTCAGGGGTAGGTGGCTACACCTTC CASGLSSGVGGYTF
TRBJ1-6 . . TRBV28 TGTGCCAGCAGTTTAGTAGATTCACCCCTCCACTTT CASSLVDSPLHF
TRBJ1-3 . . TRBV28 TGTGCCAGCAGTTCTAGCCCGTCGGGGCACACCATATATTTT CASSSSPSGHTIYF
TRBJ1-2 TRBD1 . TRBV7-9 TGTGCCAGCAGCCTCGGGACAGCCTATGGCTACACCTTC CASSLGTAYGYTF
TRBJ2-6 . . TRBV20-1 TGCAGTGCTAGTTTGGGTCCTGGGGCCAACGTCCTGACTTTC CSASLGPGANVLTF
TRBJ2-1 TRBD2 . TRBV6-5 TGTGCCAGCGGGCGACTAGCGGGAGCCAATGAGCAGTTCTTC CASGRLAGANEQFF
TRBJ2-3 TRBD1 . TRBV5-6 TGTGCCAGCAGCTTGGACAGGGGGCCGAGCACAGATACGCAGTATTTT CASSLDRGPSTDTQYF
TRBJ1-5 . . TRBV18 TGTGCCAGCTCACTCACGACAGGAAGCAATCAGCCCCAGCATTTT CASSLTTGSNQPQHF
TRBJ2-3 TRBD2 . TRBV11-2 TGTGCCAGCAGCCTTAGGACTAGCGCAGATACGCAGTATTTT CASSLRTSADTQYF
TRBJ2-3 TRBD2 . TRBV20-1 TGCAGTGCTAGTGCCACTAGCGGGAGGGCGGGTCGTACGCAGTATTTT CSASATSGRAGRTQYF
TRBJ2-5 . . TRBV11-1 TGTGCCAGCAGCTTAACCCGACAGGAGTGGGAGACCCAGTACTTC CASSLTRQEWETQYF
TRBJ1-1 . . TRBV27 TGTGCCAGCAGTTTTTGGCGTAACACTGAAGCTTTCTTT CASSFWRNTEAFF
TRBJ2-1 TRBD2 . TRBV2 TGTGCCAGCAGCCGCTTGGGACTAGCGGGGACTGGTGAGCAGTTCTTC CASSRLGLAGTGEQFF
TRBJ2-4 . once TRBV5-1 TGCGCCAGCAGCTTGGCTGGGGCGGACATTCAGTACTTC CASSLAGADIQYF
TRBJ2-1 TRBD2 . TRBV28 TGTGCCAGCAGTTGGCGGGAGGCGCCCAATGAGCAGTTCTTC CASSWREAPNEQFF
TRBJ2-2 TRBD1 . TRBV29-1 TGCAGCGCCCGGACAGGGATGAACACCGGGGAGCTGTTTTTT CSARTGMNTGELFF
TRBJ1-2 TRBD1 . TRBV28 TGTGCCAGCAGTTTCAGGGACAGAGCTAACTATGGCTACACCTTC CASSFRDRANYGYTF
TRBJ2-1 TRBD2 . TRBV2 TGTGCCAGCAGTGCCCCTAGCGGGGGGTATGAGCAGTTCTTC CASSAPSGGYEQFF
TRBJ2-2 . . TRBV25-1 TGTGCCAGCAGTCGGGATGGCGCCACCGGGGAGCTGTTTTTT CASSRDGATGELFF
TRBJ2-2 . . TRBV5-1 TGCGCCAGCAGCTTGGTGGTGAACACCGGGGAGCTGTTTTTT CASSLVVNTGELFF
TRBJ1-3 . . TRBV3-1/TRBV3-2 TGTGCCAGCAGGGACGTTGGCTCTGGAAACACCATATATTTT CASRDVGSGNTIYF
TRBJ2-7 . . TRBV2 TGTGCCAGCAGTGATCGTGGGTACGAGCAGTACTTC CASSDRGYEQYF
TRBJ2-7 . . TRBV28 TGTGCCAGCAGTTTCTCGGCCGACAAGTACTTC CASSFSADKYF
TRBJ1-2 . . TRBV5-8 TGTGCCAGCAGCTTGGACGGGGGGTTTAGCGGCTACACCTTC CASSLDGGFSGYTF
TRBJ2-3 . . TRBV7-3 TGTGCCAGCAGCTTAATGAGCGGGAAGGGGGATGCGCAGTATTTT CASSLMSGKGDAQYF
TRBJ2-3 TRBD2 . TRBV4-3 TGCGCCAGCAGCCCTCTTTTAGCGGGCTCGGGGCCGTACACAGATACGCAGTATTTT CASSPLLAGSGPYTDTQYF
TRBJ1-2 . . TRBV3-1/TRBV3-2 TGTGCCAGCAGCCAAGATCCGGGGTATGGCTACACCTTC CASSQDPGYGYTF
TRBJ1-1 TRBD1 . TRBV20-1 TGCAGCGCAGGACAGGGTGAAGCTTTCTTT CSAGQGEAFF
TRBJ2-7 . . TRBV5-4 TGTGCCAGCAGCTTGGGCCGCACTAGAGGGGACTACGAGCAGTACTTC CASSLGRTRGDYEQYF
TRBJ2-5 TRBD2 . TRBV7-2 TGTGCCAGCAGCCCGACTAGCGGGAGGGCCTCTCAGACCCAGTACTTC CASSPTSGRASQTQYF
TRBJ2-7 TRBD1 . TRBV5-1 TGCGCCAGCAGCCTCGGACAGGGAGGTTCTAGTGAGCAGTACTTC CASSLGQGGSSEQYF
TRBJ1-2 TRBD1 . TRBV29-1 TGCAGCGTTGGGGAGGGGACCGGGACAGTTCTTTTTTATGACTATGGCTACACCTTC CSVGEGTGTVLFYDYGYTF
TRBJ1-5 TRBD1 . TRBV29-1 TGCAGCGTTGTCTGGGGACAGAACAATCAGCCCCAGCATTTT CSVVWGQNNQPQHF
TRBJ2-7 . . TRBV7-9 TGTGCCAGCAGCCCCCGGGCCACCTACGAGCAGTACTTC CASSPRATYEQYF
TRBJ2-7 TRBD2 . TRBV6-5 TGTGCCAGCAGGGGGACTAGCGGGGCCTACGAGCAGTACTTC CASRGTSGAYEQYF
TRBJ2-2 . . TRBV7-9 TGTGCCAGCAGCACCCTTCAGGCCAACACCGGGGAGCTGTTTTTT CASSTLQANTGELFF
TRBJ2-2 TRBD1 . TRBV5-1 TGCGCCAGCAGCCGCGGACAGGGGAGGAACACCGGGGAGCTGTTTTTT CASSRGQGRNTGELFF
TRBJ1-4 . . TRBV27 TGTGCCAGCAGATCCGGGTCCCCAGTTGGCGAAAAACTGTTTTTT CASRSGSPVGEKLFF
TRBJ2-3 TRBD2 few TRBV4-2 TGTGCCAGCAGCCAAGGACTAGCGGGAAACACAGATACGCAGTATTTT CASSQGLAGNTDTQYF
TRBJ2-1 TRBD1 once TRBV15 TGTGCCACCAGCACGGCAGGGGGCTGGGATGAGCAGTTCTTC CATSTAGGWDEQFF
TRBJ1-3 . . TRBV6-5 TGTGCCAGCAGTTACTCGATGTGGAGCTCTGGAAACACCATATATTTT CASSYSMWSSGNTIYF
TRBJ1-2 . . TRBV5-5 TGTGCCAGCAGCTTGGCCTACTATGGCTACACCTTC CASSLAYYGYTF
TRBJ2-7 . . TRBV4-3 TGCGCCAGCAGCCAAGCTCTTCCCGTATCGTTCCCCTACGAGCAGTACTTC CASSQALPVSFPYEQYF
TRBJ2-1 TRBD2 . TRBV28 TGTGCCAGCAGTTTTACTAGCGGGGGCCGATACAATGAGCAGTTCTTC CASSFTSGGRYNEQFF